These 29 T cell receptor beta chains were sequenced from one sample in a study of cytomegalovirus exposure and HLA in healthy donors. The PCR employed 60 Vbeta primers together with 13 Jbeta primers. TCRdb's copy holds only in-frame clones and misses some; the assay was immunoSEQ multiplex PCR. Among about 130,000 clones listed, approximately 72% were seen once. Sequenced material: PBMCs. These receptor sequences come from a human donor in good health.

The gene calls are TRBV5-1 and TRBJ2-1; a possible D gene is TRBD1 (6 bases). This CDR3 contains 15 residues. Germline CDR1 reads SGHRS; CDR2 reads YFSETQ. Trimming took 0 bases from V and 7 from J, leaving 14 bases between them. CDR3 loop: CASSLATGNSNEQFF. As DNA, the CDR3 is TGCGCCAGCAGCTTGGCTACAGGGAACTCGAATGAGCAGTTCTTC.

This chain links TRBV5-1 with TRBJ2-5; D gene ambiguous. The CDR3 extends over 15 amino acids. Germline CDR1 and CDR2: SGHRS and YFSETQ. V was clipped by 0 bases and J by 6 bases, with 15 bases between them. The DNA for the CDR3 is TGCGCCAGCAGCTTGGGGTCAGGCTCCCGAAAGACCCAGTACTTC. It encodes CASSLGSGSRKTQYF.

The rearrangement links TRBV5-6 to TRBJ2-6; 9 positions match TRBD2. This CDR3 region has 19 residues. V lost 2 bases, J lost 1 base, and 10 bases stayed unmatched. CDR1 is SGHDT, CDR2 YYEEEE, per germline. The CDR3, as DNA: TGTGCCAGCAGCTTAGTAGGGATTGCGGGAGGGTCTGGGGCCAACGTCCTGACTTTC. Its protein is CASSLVGIAGGSGANVLTF.

The J gene is TRBJ2-1, the V gene TRBV30; 13 bases match TRBD2. This CDR3 contains 16 residues. In germline, CDR1 is GTSNPN, CDR2 SVGIG (reference sequence). V dropped 8 bases and J dropped 11; count of bases not matched to a gene: 18. The chain's CDR3 is CARTPQGLAGIDQQFF. The CDR3 region has the DNA TGTGCCCGCACCCCACAGGGACTAGCGGGAATAGATCAGCAGTTCTTC.

This clone is medium-sized by share. J is TRBJ1-6 and V is TRBV7-9; no clear D gene. The V gene lost 1 base and the J gene lost 6 bases, with 13 bases spanning the gap. CDR1 is SEHNR and CDR2 is FQNEAQ in the germline V gene (reference sequence). The CDR3 runs 16 residues. For the CDR3, the DNA is TGTGCCAGCAGCTTAGAAGTTGGCGGGCCTAATTCACCCCTCCACTTT. Protein sequence: CASSLEVGGPNSPLHF.

V and J are TRBV6-4 and TRBJ1-1, with 9 positions matching TRBD1. V dropped 9 bases and J dropped 1; count of bases not matched to a gene: 9. The CDR3 covers 15 residues. CDR1 is MRHNA and CDR2 is SNTAGT in the germline V gene. The CDR3 coding sequence is TGTGCCAGGATCCGGGACAGGGAGAGGAACACTGAAGCTTTCTTT. Translating gives CARIRDRERNTEAFF.

This chain uses TRBV6-6 with TRBJ1-2, with a weak D call TRBD1 (6 bases). This CDR3 has 15 residues. V was shortened by 6 bases and J by 0 bases, with 14 bases between the two germline ends. Germline values: CDR1 MNHNY, CDR2 SVGAGI (reference sequence). The CDR3: CASRGGDGANYGYTF. CDR3 coding DNA: TGTGCCAGCAGAGGGGGGGACGGAGCTAACTATGGCTACACCTTC.

The rearrangement uses TRBV7-2 and TRBJ2-7; D perhaps matches TRBD1 (5 bases). Trimming took 3 bases from V and 5 from J, leaving 14 bases between them. The CDR3 is 14 residues long. CDR1 is SGHTA, CDR2 FQGNSA, per germline. DNA of the CDR3: TGTGCCAGCAGCTTTGGCAGGGCCAGGGACGAGCAGTACTTC. Amino acids: CASSFGRARDEQYF.

This chain joins TRBV10-1 and TRBJ2-5, with 8 bases identical to TRBD2. Germline loops: CDR1 WNHNN, CDR2 SYGVQD (reference sequence). The CDR3 has 13 amino acids. V lost 2 bases, J lost 4 bases, and 0 bases stayed unmatched. The chain's CDR3 is CASSEGLAETQYF. CDR3 DNA: TGCGCCAGCAGTGAGGGACTAGCAGAGACCCAGTACTTC.

J is TRBJ1-2 and V is TRBV7-2; unclear D gene. The V gene lost 3 bases and the J gene lost 1 base, with 9 bases spanning the gap. The CDR3 sequence is 14 residues long. CDR1 is SGHTA and CDR2 is FQGNSA in the germline V gene. CDR3 DNA: TGTGCCAGCAGCTTGGGCCACCATAACTATGGCTACACCTTC. It codes for CASSLGHHNYGYTF.

This rearrangement joins TRBV5-1 to TRBJ2-7; possible D gene TRBD1, 5 bases. The CDR3 loop spans 14 amino acids. V lost 1 base to trimming and J lost 0 bases, with 8 bases between them. Germline V gene data show CDR1 as SGHRS and CDR2 as YFSETQ. The chain's CDR3 is CASSLQTASYEQYF. CDR3 bases: TGCGCCAGCAGCTTGCAGACAGCCTCCTACGAGCAGTACTTC.

The chain combines TRBV19 with TRBJ2-3, with D possibly being TRBD2 (5 bases). CDR1 LNHDA and CDR2 SQIVND come from the germline V gene (reference sequence). The CDR3 sequence is 14 residues long. V was shortened by 3 bases and J by 1 base, with 8 bases between the two germline ends. The CDR3 here is CASSISGGTDTQYF. In nucleotides, the CDR3 is TGTGCCAGTAGTATCTCCGGGGGCACAGATACGCAGTATTTT.

This clone was detected only a few times. J is TRBJ2-7 and V is TRBV6-1, with D possibly matching TRBD1 (6 bases). Trimming took off 5 bases at V and 7 bases at J, with 12 bases between the two ends. CDR1 is MNHNS and CDR2 is SASEGT in the germline V gene. The CDR3 sequence is 12 residues long. The CDR3 loop is CASSRTVGEQYF. The CDR3 bases are TGTGCCAGCAGTAGGACAGTAGGTGAGCAGTACTTC.

The genes are TRBV12-2 and TRBJ2-3; the DNA was not compared with TRBD2, the D call given in the table. TRBV12-2 is termed a pseudogene. The CDR3 is 16 amino acids. The CDR3 DNA is TGTGCAAGTCGCTTAGTAGACGGGAGGGCCCCCGATACGCAGTATTTT. It codes for CASRLVDGRAPDTQYF.

V usage is TRBV10-3 and J usage is TRBJ1-2, with 9 bases identical to TRBD1. The CDR3 totals 13 residues. V lost 7 bases and J lost 6; bases outside the gene matches: 6. Germline CDR1 is ENHRY and CDR2 is SYGVKD. The CDR3 nucleotides are TGTGCCATCAATACAGGGGGCAGGGATGGCTACACCTTC. Translated, it gives CAINTGGRDGYTF.

Notes on this clone: Other DNA sequences of this sample code for an identical CDR3. The genes are TRBV9 and TRBJ2-1; 12 positions match TRBD2. Germline CDR1 SGDLS, CDR2 YYNGEE. There are 18 residues in the CDR3. With 0 bases clipped from V and 4 bases from J, the junction kept 8 bases outside the gene matches. CDR3 sequence (DNA): TGTGCCAGCAGCGTAGGACTAGCGGGAGTGGGGGCATACAATGAGCAGTTCTTC. It codes for CASSVGLAGVGAYNEQFF.

The CDR3 loop is CASSLAGRTGELFF. Written as DNA, the CDR3 is TGTGCCAGCAGCCTAGCGGGAAGGACCGGGGAGCTGTTTTTT. The rearrangement uses TRBV13 and TRBJ2-2; 9 positions match TRBD2. The length of the CDR3 is 14 residues. The ends lost 5 bases at V and 5 bases at J; junction bases unmatched: 3. Germline CDR1 and CDR2: PRHDT and FYEKMQ (reference sequence). Full variable domain (missing parts from reference TRBV13 and TRBJ2-2): AAGVIQSPRHLIKEKRETATLKCYPIPRHDTVYWYQQGPGQDPQFLISFYEKMQSDKGSIPDRFSAQQFSDYHSELNMSSLELGDSALYFCASSLAGRTGELFFGEGSRLTVL.

This chain uses TRBV7-2 with TRBJ2-1; the D is unclear. The CDR3 extends over 14 amino acids. The V end was cut by 1 base, the J end by 0 bases, with 4 bases between. Germline values: CDR1 SGHTA, CDR2 FQGNSA. The CDR3 DNA follows: TGTGCCAGCAGCTTAGACGGCTCCTACAATGAGCAGTTCTTC. Its translation: CASSLDGSYNEQFF.

CDR3 nucleotide sequence: TGTGCCAGTGTCAGGGAGGGAGTCTACAATGAGCAGTTCTTC. Its protein product is CASVREGVYNEQFF. This chain joins TRBV19 and TRBJ2-1; 7 nucleotides match TRBD2. Germline CDR1 reads LNHDA; CDR2 reads SQIVND (reference sequence). V trimming: 8 bases; J trimming: 3 bases; junction bases outside the gene matches: 7. The CDR3 has 14 amino acids.

This chain joins TRBV9 and TRBJ2-3, with 9 bases lining up with TRBD2. This CDR3 is 15 amino acids long. The trim removed 0 bases at V and 8 bases at J, leaving 7 bases unmatched. Germline V gene data show CDR1 as SGDLS and CDR2 as YYNGEE. CDR3 nucleotide sequence: TGTGCCAGCAGCGTAGGAGGCGCGGGAGGGGCTACGCAGTATTTT. This gives the protein CASSVGGAGGATQYF.

The genes are TRBV11-2 and TRBJ2-2; 10 positions match TRBD2. CDR3 size: 15 residues. Germline V gene data show CDR1 as SGHAT and CDR2 as FQNNGV. The J segment lost 4 bases and the V segment lost 2 bases, leaving 1 base of the junction unmatched. The CDR3 loop reads CASSLRTSGTGELFF. For the CDR3, the DNA is TGTGCCAGCAGCTTAAGGACTAGCGGCACCGGGGAGCTGTTTTTT.

The CDR3 DNA sequence: TGTGCCAGCAGCCAAGATGCCGAGGCCCGGACGCAGTATTTT. This encodes CASSQDAEARTQYF. This chain connects TRBV4-2 to TRBJ2-3; D is unclear. The germline V and J ends were trimmed by 0 bases and 9 bases, with 13 bases remaining between them. The CDR3 has 14 amino acids. Germline V gene sequence: CDR1 LGHNA, CDR2 YNFKEQ.

The rearrangement joins TRBV18 to TRBJ1-1; D call uncertain. The CDR3 runs to 14 residues. Germline values: CDR1 KGHSH, CDR2 LQKENI. Trimming cost V 2 bases and J 1 base, with 8 bases left between them. In DNA, the CDR3 is TGTGCCAGCTCACCATTAGCCGAGAACACTGAAGCTTTCTTT. This encodes CASSPLAENTEAFF.

This clone was seen only once. The CDR3 loop is CASSSRQGSTGELFF. For the CDR3, the DNA is TGTGCCAGCAGCTCCCGACAGGGGAGCACCGGGGAGCTGTTTTTT. The chain combines TRBV9 with TRBJ2-2; 8 bases fit TRBD1. Germline V gives CDR1 SGDLS, CDR2 YYNGEE. This CDR3 contains 15 residues. With 4 bases clipped from V and 4 bases from J, the junction kept 6 bases outside the gene matches.

V and J are TRBV5-1 and TRBJ1-1, with D possibly TRBD1 on 6 matching bases. V was pared by 4 bases and J by 4 bases, with 14 bases between. CDR3 length equals 14 residues. Per the germline V gene, CDR1 is SGHRS and CDR2 is YFSETQ. CDR3 bases: TGCGCCAGCAGCCCGCCAATACAGGGCACTGAAGCTTTCTTT. Translating it yields CASSPPIQGTEAFF.

A few counts support this clone. CDR3 region: CASSQGFTGPDTQYF. The CDR3 DNA sequence: TGCGCCAGCAGCCAAGGTTTCACAGGGCCAGATACGCAGTATTTT. V gene TRBV4-3 combines with J gene TRBJ2-3, with D perhaps matching TRBD1 (6 bases). Germline loops: CDR1 LGHNA, CDR2 YSLEER. V was trimmed by 1 base and J by 4 bases, leaving 12 bases between them. This CDR3 contains 15 residues.

The chain combines TRBV27 with TRBJ2-3; 7 bases are a match to TRBD2. V gave up 3 bases and J gave up 1 base; unmatched junction bases: 10. From germline, CDR1 is MNHEY and CDR2 SMNVEV (reference sequence). The CDR3 length is 17 residues. The DNA of the CDR3 is TGTGCCAGCAGTTTCCTCGGGGGAGGGGAAGGCACAGATACGCAGTATTTT. Its translation is CASSFLGGGEGTDTQYF.

The chain couples TRBV7-8 to TRBJ2-7; D gene uncertain. V was clipped by 5 bases and J by 7 bases, with 12 bases between them. This CDR3 contains 12 residues. The germline CDR1 and CDR2 sequences are SGHVS and FQNEAQ. The CDR3 region is CASSPGNNEQYF. For the CDR3, the DNA is TGTGCCAGCAGCCCAGGTAATAATGAGCAGTACTTC.

V usage is TRBV11-1 and J usage is TRBJ2-3, with D perhaps matching TRBD2 (6 bases). Germline CDR1 and CDR2: SGHAT and FQDESV (reference sequence). V shed 4 bases and J shed 6 bases, with 11 bases lying between them. The CDR3 extends over 13 amino acids. The CDR3 is CASSSGVDDTQYF. For the CDR3, the DNA is TGTGCCAGCAGCTCGGGAGTGGACGATACGCAGTATTTT.